The 20 T cell receptor beta chains below all came from one sample that was sequenced in a study of blood T cell repertoires in COVID-19. Profiled with immunoSEQ multiplex PCR; TCRdb holds only in-frame clones, not every one. The profile shows roughly 200,000 clones, roughly 76% of them singletons. Sequenced: peripheral blood. The origin of the receptors is a woman aged 40 to 49 with COVID-19, enrolled during active disease.

The chain employs TRBV6-1 and TRBJ2-7, with 7 bases lining up with TRBD1. Germline V gene lookup returns CDR1 MNHNS and CDR2 SASEGT. This CDR3 is 14 amino acids long. V lost 1 base, J lost 0 bases, and 0 bases stayed unmatched. The CDR3 DNA is TGTGCCAGCAGTGAAGGGGACAGCTCCTACGAGCAGTACGTC. It translates to CASSEGDSSYEQYV.

This clone was picked up one time. The chain recombines TRBV6-5 with TRBJ2-7; D unclear. The CDR3 totals 15 residues. With 0 bases removed from V and 2 bases from J, the gap between germline ends came to 11 bases. Per germline, CDR1 MNHEY and CDR2 SVGAGI. Here the CDR3 reads CASSYSKAGPYEQYF. CDR3 sequence (DNA): TGTGCCAGCAGTTACTCGAAGGCAGGCCCCTACGAGCAGTACTTC.

This clone was found a few times. The gene calls are TRBV28 and TRBJ1-6, with D hard to call. This CDR3 is built from 16 residues. Germline CDR1 MDHEN, CDR2 SYDVKM. V was clipped by 3 bases and J by 7 bases, with 16 bases between them. CDR3 loop: CASSLGFLRLNSPLHF. Here the CDR3 DNA reads TGTGCCAGCAGTTTGGGCTTTCTACGCCTAAATTCACCCCTCCACTTT.

V usage is TRBV12-3 or TRBV12-4 and J usage is TRBJ1-2; no firm D call. This CDR3 is built from 13 residues. Trimming stripped 3 bases from V and 3 bases from J, with 8 bases between. The CDR3 region is CASSFGPDYGYTF. CDR3 DNA sequence: TGTGCCAGCAGTTTTGGGCCTGACTATGGCTACACCTTC.

This chain connects TRBV11-3 to TRBJ2-2; D might be TRBD1 (6 bases). This CDR3 has 14 amino acids. CDR1 is SGHNT and CDR2 is YENEEA in the germline V gene. Between the trimmed V and J ends, which lost 9 bases and 0 bases, there was a span of 11 bases. This CDR3 is CASTGQSNTGELFF. The CDR3 nucleotides are TGTGCCAGTACGGGACAATCGAACACCGGGGAGCTGTTTTTT.

J is TRBJ1-1 and V is TRBV5-1, with 7 bases that match TRBD1. The length of the CDR3 is 14 residues. CDR1 and CDR2 from the germline V gene are SGHRS and YFSETQ. V shed 6 bases and J 1 base; nucleotides not matched to a gene: 6. CDR3 coding DNA: TGCGCCAGCACCGTAGGGACAGCGAACACTGAAGCTTTCTTT. Its protein is CASTVGTANTEAFF.

This clone has just a few counts. This chain connects TRBV14 to TRBJ1-1, with D unresolved. The CDR3 has 15 amino acids. The germline CDR1 and CDR2 sequences are SGHDN and FVKESK. Trimming removed 2 bases at V and 2 bases at J, with 12 bases between. The CDR3 DNA follows: TGTGCCAGCAGCCAATTAAAGTTTAGCAACACTGAAGCTTTCTTT. This encodes CASSQLKFSNTEAFF.

This chain connects TRBV6-5 to TRBJ1-2; D gene unclear. Trimming removed 11 bases from V and 5 bases from J, with 9 bases in between. The CDR3 is made up of 10 amino acids. Germline assignment: CDR1 MNHEY and CDR2 SVGAGI. The chain's CDR3 is CAVLGYGYTF. DNA of the CDR3: TGTGCCGTCCTCGGGTATGGCTACACCTTC.

J is TRBJ1-2 and V is TRBV7-2; D call uncertain. Trimming removed 4 bases from V and 0 bases from J, with 12 bases in between. The CDR3 is made up of 15 amino acids. Germline V gene data show CDR1 as SGHTA and CDR2 as FQGNSA. The CDR3: CASSSWAPANYGYTF. The CDR3 nucleotides read TGTGCCAGCAGCTCCTGGGCCCCAGCTAACTATGGCTACACCTTC. Variable domain in full (rest from reference TRBV7-2 and TRBJ1-2): GAGVSQSPSNKVTEKGKDVELRCDPISGHTALYWYRQSLGQGLEFLIYFQGNSAPDKSGLPSDRFSAERTGGSVSTLTIQRTQQEDSAVYLCASSSWAPANYGYTFGSGTRLTVV.

J is TRBJ2-1 and V is TRBV20-1, with D unclear. The CDR3 extends over 11 amino acids. V was shortened by 5 bases and J by 7 bases, with 9 bases between the two germline ends. Germline V CDR1 and CDR2: DFQATT, SNEGSKA (reference sequence). In DNA, the CDR3 is TGCAGTGCTCAACTAATGAATGAGCAGTTCTTC. It yields the protein CSAQLMNEQFF.

On this clone: Other DNA sequences of this sample code for an identical CDR3. The J gene is TRBJ2-7, the V gene TRBV9; 10 nucleotides align to TRBD1. The CDR3 consists of 15 residues. Looked up from germline, CDR1 is SGDLS and CDR2 is YYNGEE. Unmatched junction bases numbered 7, after V lost 3 bases and J lost 4 bases. The CDR3 region has the DNA TGTGCCAGCAGCGCTGAACCGGGACAGGGGTACGAGCAGTACTTC. Residues: CASSAEPGQGYEQYF.

The chain has TRBV20-1 and TRBJ2-7, with D possibly TRBD2 on 6 matching bases. Per germline, CDR1 DFQATT and CDR2 SNEGSKA (reference sequence). V lost 0 bases to trimming and J lost 9 bases, with 9 bases between them. The CDR3 spans 11 residues. The CDR3 DNA is TGCAGTGCTAGAGAATTGGAGGGGCAGTACTTC. Its translation is CSARELEGQYF.

This rearrangement joins TRBV5-4 to TRBJ2-7; 11 nucleotides line up with TRBD2. The CDR3 has 15 amino acids. V gave up 3 bases and J gave up 3 bases; unmatched junction bases: 5. Germline CDR1 and CDR2: SGHNT and YYREEE (reference sequence). The CDR3 loop reads CASSYRLAGYYEQYV. CDR3 coding DNA: TGTGCCAGCAGCTACCGACTAGCGGGGTACTACGAGCAGTACGTC.

This rearrangement joins TRBV2 to TRBJ1-5; 12 nucleotides match TRBD1. With V trimmed by 6 bases and J by 0 bases, 9 bases remained unmatched. Germline loops: CDR1 SNHLY, CDR2 FYNNEI. The CDR3 loop spans 18 amino acids. In DNA, the CDR3 is TGTGCCAGCAGCTGGGGACAGGGGGCCGCCTATAGCAATCAGCCCCAGCATTTT. Its protein is CASSWGQGAAYSNQPQHF.

V gene TRBV27 combines with J gene TRBJ1-6; possibly TRBD1 for D (6 bases). CDR3 length: 17 residues. With 3 bases removed from V and 5 bases from J, the gap between germline ends came to 17 bases. Germline V gives CDR1 MNHEY, CDR2 SMNVEV (reference sequence). The CDR3 nucleotides are TGTGCCAGCAGTTTCTGGGGACGACAGGATAATAATTCACCCCTCCACTTT. Residues: CASSFWGRQDNNSPLHF.

This rearrangement joins TRBV19 to TRBJ2-1; D might be TRBD1 (6 bases). CDR1 is LNHDA and CDR2 is SQIVND in the germline V gene (reference sequence). The V and J ends lost 3 bases and 4 bases respectively, with 13 bases between them. The CDR3 covers 15 residues. The DNA for the CDR3 is TGTGCCAGTAGTATGGGGGCCCCTCCTTACAATGAGCAGTTCTTC. Translated: CASSMGAPPYNEQFF.

The rearrangement links TRBV6-5 to TRBJ2-4; D is perhaps TRBD1 (5 bases). Trimming cost V 8 bases and J 0 bases, with 8 bases left between them. Germline-derived CDR1 and CDR2 are MNHEY and SVGAGI. This CDR3 region has 13 residues. The CDR3 region has the DNA TGTGCCAGCGGGGCCACAGCCAAAAACATTCAGTACTTC. Amino acid sequence: CASGATAKNIQYF.

The chain employs TRBV4-2 and TRBJ2-1, with 8 bases lining up with TRBD2. V gave up 1 base and J gave up 7 bases; unmatched junction bases: 15. The CDR3 is 18 residues long. Germline-derived CDR1 and CDR2 are LGHNA and YNFKEQ. CDR3 in DNA: TGTGCCAGCAGCCAAGGAGAAAAATTTCTGGGACTAGTGAATGAGCAGTTCTTC. This encodes CASSQGEKFLGLVNEQFF.

J is TRBJ2-1 and V is TRBV4-2, with 11 bases that match TRBD2. V was pared by 4 bases and J by 4 bases, with 6 bases of the junction left unmatched. The CDR3 sequence is 16 residues long. Germline CDR1 and CDR2: LGHNA and YNFKEQ. The CDR3, as DNA: TGTGCCAGCAGCCGGCCTACTAGCGGGGGTTACAATGAGCAGTTCTTC. It specifies CASSRPTSGGYNEQFF.

This chain joins TRBV2 and TRBJ1-1, with D hard to call. V lost 11 bases to trimming and J lost 1 base, with 14 bases between them. The CDR3 has 13 amino acids. CDR1 SNHLY and CDR2 FYNNEI come from the germline V gene. CDR3 protein: CAVHTSENTEAFF. DNA for the CDR3: TGTGCCGTCCACACAAGCGAGAACACTGAAGCTTTCTTT. Full variable domain (remainder filled in from reference TRBV2 and TRBJ1-1): EPEVTQTPSHQVTQMGQEVILRCVPISNHLYFYWYRQILGQKVEFLVSFYNNEISEKSEIFDDQFSVERPDGSNFTLKIRSTKLEDSAMYFCAVHTSENTEAFFGQGTRLTVV.